The source of this T cell receptor (beta chain) is a study of T cells in Graves' hyperthyroidism and ophthalmopathy (dated by TCRdb to about 2019). Some background on the complete study: Peripheral blood samples were taken at the time of initial diagnosis, prior to any treatment. Prospective prediction of ophthalmopathy was tested in an independent validation cohort consisting of 18 to 20 hyperthyroidism patients and more than 15 patients who later progressed to ophthalmopathy. To identify distinguishing TCR V-J signatures, a discovery cohort of about 100 patients was used, comprising some 45 with Graves' ophthalmopathy and around 57 with stable Graves' hyperthyroidism. The 100 discovery patients were randomly divided into training and test sets at a 7:3 ratio. Following sampling, methimazole starting at 30 mg daily was given to hyperthyroidism patients, and high-dose intravenous methylprednisolone was given to ophthalmopathy patients. Thyroid tissue and blood T-cell repertoires from six Graves' hyperthyroidism patients were also compared in the study. The paper reports TCR Vbeta CDR3 sequencing of approximately 140 peripheral blood samples: some 41 ophthalmopathy, under 85 hyperthyroidism and approximately 17 progressor patients.

Study-level results and caveats: In cross-validation, a model built on a 13 V-J signature told ophthalmopathy apart from stable hyperthyroidism with approximately 90% sensitivity and approximately 81% specificity, and in testing the same model reached 80%/75%. Most expanded thyroid clonotypes (frequency above 0.001) were also found in blood, which suggests that blood repertoires may mirror thyroid immune responses. Sample size was not statistically predetermined, and investigators were not blinded to group allocation. In validation, progression to ophthalmopathy was predicted by the model with more than 65% sensitivity and about 72% specificity, a median of about 6.4 months before onset.

Amplification of TCR beta CDR3 regions was carried out from RNA transcripts. The first round of RT-PCR for the TCR CDR3 was performed with the HTBI primer set and the Qiagen OneStep RT-PCR kit. A second multiplex PCR round built the libraries, followed by size selection and purification. Sequencing of the libraries was done on an Illumina HiSeq2000 using paired-end 100 bp reads. The authors processed their data as follows. Raw data were processed with SOAPnuke, discarding reads with adapters, uncalled bases, mean Phred below 15, or no exact constant-primer or identifier match. COPE v1.2.5 was used to merge high-quality paired reads, and clonotypes were defined as unique nucleotide sequences. MiTCR v1.1 was used to align clonotypes to the IMGT TRBV, TRBD and TRBJ reference segments. The analysis included only V-J combinations with a frequency above 0.0001, which together covered 99% to 99.2% of the repertoires. The TCS score was defined as F50 (clonal expansion) divided by E x V (chaos), with BLOSUM62-based TCRdist calculated between CDR3 peptides within each V-J. Welch's t-statistics and random forest reduced fewer than 550 V-J features to 13, which were used in a naive Bayes classifier (R e1071). TCRdb reran the public reads through fastp at Q25 and MiXCR, keeping productive beta chains. Rows with a matching CDR3 protein are joined into one entry that keeps the most common DNA and genes. These V and J calls originate from TCRdb's pipeline instead of the authors' own analysis. The sample yields over 350,000 distinct CDR3 sequences; more than 12% were counted once. The top ten constitute around 27% of the sample.

The CDR3, from cysteine to phenylalanine, totals 12 residues. Only the CDR3 DNA is retained, 36 bases long and in frame from the first base. V lost 5 bases and J lost 4 bases; the stretch between them is 8 bases long. According to the germline V gene, CDR1 reads ENHRY and CDR2 reads SYGVKD. In its sample, this clonotype was seen many times. Its antigen has not been determined. No much larger clone is present one base from it, and per-base qualities are unavailable. Ophthalmopathy patients had moderately to severely active disease, Clinical Activity Score of at least 3, NOSPECS grade of at least 4, and duration under 3 months. Any patient with an uncontrolled infection, another autoimmune disease, pregnancy or lactation was excluded. Clinical symptoms, serum thyroxine and TRAb, thyroid ultrasound, and orbital computed tomography formed the basis for the diagnoses. PBMCs were separated from 10 ml of fresh peripheral blood using Ficoll-Paque density gradient centrifugation. Total RNA was extracted using Trizol reagent, and RNA quality was assessed on an Agilent 2100 Bioanalyzer.

Material for sequencing was blood. The clonotype was recovered from a man aged 45-65 years with Graves' ophthalmopathy. The rearranged segments are TRBV10-3 and TRBJ1-2; no D gene call is confident. The nucleotide sequence is given as TGTGCCATCAGTTCGGACGGCTATGGCTACACCTTC. Its translation is CAISSDGYGYTF.